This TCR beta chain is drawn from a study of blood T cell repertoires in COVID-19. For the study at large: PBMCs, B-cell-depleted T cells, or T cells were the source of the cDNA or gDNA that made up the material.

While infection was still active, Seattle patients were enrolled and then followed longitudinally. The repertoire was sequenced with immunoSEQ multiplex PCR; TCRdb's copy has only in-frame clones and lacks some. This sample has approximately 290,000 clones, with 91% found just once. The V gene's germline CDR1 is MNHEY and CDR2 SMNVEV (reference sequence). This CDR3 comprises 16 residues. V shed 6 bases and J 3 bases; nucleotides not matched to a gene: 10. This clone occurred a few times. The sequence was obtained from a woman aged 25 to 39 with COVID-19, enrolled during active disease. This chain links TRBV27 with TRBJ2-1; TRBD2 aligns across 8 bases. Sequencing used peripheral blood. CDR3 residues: CASSLVAGGLYNEQFF. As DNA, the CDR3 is TGTGCCAGCAGCCTGGTGGCGGGAGGACTCTACAATGAGCAGTTCTTC.